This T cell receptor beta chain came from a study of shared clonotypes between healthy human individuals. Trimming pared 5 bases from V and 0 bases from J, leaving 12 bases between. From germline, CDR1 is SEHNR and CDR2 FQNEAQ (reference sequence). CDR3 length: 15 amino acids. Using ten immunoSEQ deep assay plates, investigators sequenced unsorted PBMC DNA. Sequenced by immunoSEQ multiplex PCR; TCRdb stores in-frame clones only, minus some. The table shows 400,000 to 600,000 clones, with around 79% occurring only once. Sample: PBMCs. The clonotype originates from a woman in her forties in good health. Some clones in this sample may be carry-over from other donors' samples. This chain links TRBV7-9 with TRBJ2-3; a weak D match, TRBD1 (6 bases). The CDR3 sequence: CASSGLGASTDTQYF. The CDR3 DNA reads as TGTGCCAGCAGCGGTTTGGGGGCTAGCACAGATACGCAGTATTTT. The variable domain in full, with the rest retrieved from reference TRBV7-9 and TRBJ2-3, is DTGVSQNPRHKITKRGQNVTFRCDPISEHNRLYWYRQTLGQGPEFLTYFQNEAQLEKSRLLSDRFSAERPKGSFSTLEIQRTEQGDSAMYLCASSGLGASTDTQYFGPGTRLTVL.